The T cell receptor beta chain described here comes from a study of tumor-infiltrating lymphocytes in oesophageal squamous cell carcinoma. TCRdb passed the PCR reads through MiXCR, listing each CDR3 protein once. This sample has about 17,000 distinct CDR3 sequences; around 45% occur once, and the top ten carry approximately 44%. This clonotype was seen a few times. Input material: normal esophageal tissue next to the tumor. The TCR originated in a female donor with esophageal squamous cell carcinoma.

The CDR3 DNA reads TGTGCCACCAGCCCACCTACTAGCAGGGGATCCTACGAGCAGTACTTC. It encodes CATSPPTSRGSYEQYF. This chain joins TRBV15 and TRBJ2-7; D might be TRBD1 or TRBD2, each matching 6 bases. This CDR3 comprises 16 residues. The germline CDR1 and CDR2 sequences are LNHNV and YYDKDF (reference sequence). Trimming took 5 bases from V and 1 from J, leaving 18 bases between them.